This T cell receptor (beta chain) was sequenced in a study of Tregs in tolerant kidney transplant recipients. Trimming removed 3 bases at V and 5 bases at J, with 11 bases between. Germline V CDR1 and CDR2: LNHNV, YYDKDF (reference sequence). The CDR3 sequence is 13 residues long. The table came from immunoSEQ multiplex PCR; TCRdb's copy has only in-frame clones and leaves some out. The table shows around 16,000 clones, with around nine tenths occurring only once. The material sequenced was CD8+ T cells from blood. This chain joins TRBV15 and TRBJ2-7; perhaps TRBD2 as D (5 bases). This sequence originates from a human donor in good health. The CDR3 protein is CATSSRGQDEQYF. In DNA form, the CDR3 reads TGTGCCACCAGCAGCCGAGGGCAGGACGAGCAGTACTTC.